This TCR beta chain comes out of a study of blood T cell repertoires in COVID-19. The junction had 13 bases not matched to a gene; V was cut back by 2 bases and J by 3 bases. Germline V gives CDR1 MNHNS, CDR2 SASEGT. The CDR3 runs to 19 residues. Produced via immunoSEQ multiplex PCR; TCRdb's table is partial and in-frame only. The sample lists 120,000 or so clones, 85% seen once, with under 7% in the top ten. This chain links TRBV6-1 with TRBJ1-5; 10 bases map to TRBD1. This TCR was recovered from a man aged 80 or over with active or convalescent COVID-19. The sample comprised peripheral blood. The DNA for the CDR3 is TGTGCCAGCAGTGAATTACGGGACAGGGGTAGTTCTCTCAATCAGCCCCAGCATTTT. It is translated as CASSELRDRGSSLNQPQHF.